What follows is one TCR beta chain and its context. Its antigen is still unknown. These data originate in a study of T cell responses to AZD1222 COVID-19 vaccine. This CDR3 comprises 15 residues. With V trimmed by 3 bases and J by 4 bases, 6 bases remained unmatched. CDR1 LNHDA and CDR2 SQIVND come from the germline V gene (reference sequence). Study-wide points: Repertoires were sampled only after the peak T cell response. White British donors predominated, females outnumbered males, and clonal diversity was possibly underestimated. AZD1222 recipients seropositive at baseline numbered only six or seven. Recipients of two AZD1222 doses showed rising Spike-specific TCR breadth and depth.

Here immunoSEQ multiplex PCR was the method, and the copy in TCRdb shows in-frame clones only, minus some. Of 110,000 to 150,000 clones listed, 85% to 95% are singletons. The chain combines TRBV19 with TRBJ2-1; 7 positions agree with TRBD2. This receptor was obtained from an adult in good health. Sample: peripheral blood, taken on day 0 of MenACWY control vaccination. CDR3: CASSIPSGRYNEQFF. DNA for the CDR3: TGTGCCAGTAGTATCCCTAGCGGTCGGTACAATGAGCAGTTCTTC.